This TCR beta chain was identified during a study of blood T cells in healthy people across ages. The study's findings and limits: It was held that the diversity estimates obtained from one million T cells were underestimates.

This CDR3 comprises 16 residues. Between the trimmed V and J ends, which lost 3 bases and 4 bases, there was a span of 18 bases. The germline gives CDR1 LGHNA, CDR2 YSLEER. A word on this clonotype: Its target is not known.

It was with a sample-barcoded 5' primer and a J-beta primer mix that a second PCR of about 6 to 12 cycles was run. A 12-random-nucleotide template-switch adaptor tagged each cDNA molecule. TCRdb itself ran the 5' RACE reads through MiXCR, one entry per CDR3 protein. Among about a million distinct CDR3 sequences listed, 51% were seen once. This TCR was recovered from an older woman in good health. The sequenced sample was blood. This chain connects TRBV4-3 to TRBJ1-1, with TRBD1 as a possible D gene (6 bases). In DNA, the CDR3 is TGCGCCAGCAGCCACGGGACATGGGTAGGTGGCACTGAAGCTTTCTTT. Protein: CASSHGTWVGGTEAFF.